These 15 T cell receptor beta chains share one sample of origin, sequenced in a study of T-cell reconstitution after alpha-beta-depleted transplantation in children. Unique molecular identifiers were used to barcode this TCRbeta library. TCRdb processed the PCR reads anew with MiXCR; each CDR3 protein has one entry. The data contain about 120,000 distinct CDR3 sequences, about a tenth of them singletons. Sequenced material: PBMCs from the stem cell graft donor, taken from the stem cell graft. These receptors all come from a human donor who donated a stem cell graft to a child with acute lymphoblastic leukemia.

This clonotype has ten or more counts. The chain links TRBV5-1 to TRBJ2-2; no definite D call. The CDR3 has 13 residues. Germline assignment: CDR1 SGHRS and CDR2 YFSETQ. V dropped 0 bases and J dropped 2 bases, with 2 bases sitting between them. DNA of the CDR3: TGCGCCAGCAGCTTGGCCAACACCGGGGAGCTGTTTTTT. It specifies CASSLANTGELFF.

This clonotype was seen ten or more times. The CDR3 spells CASSPGTVGTSYNSPLHF. The CDR3 region has the DNA TGTGCCAGCAGCCCTGGGACAGTGGGCACTAGCTATAATTCACCCCTCCACTTT. The chain joins TRBV11-1 to TRBJ1-6; 7 positions agree with TRBD1. The V and J ends lost 5 bases and 3 bases, in that order; junction bases with no gene match: 13. Germline CDR1 reads SGHAT; CDR2 reads FQDESV (reference sequence). The CDR3 runs to 18 residues.

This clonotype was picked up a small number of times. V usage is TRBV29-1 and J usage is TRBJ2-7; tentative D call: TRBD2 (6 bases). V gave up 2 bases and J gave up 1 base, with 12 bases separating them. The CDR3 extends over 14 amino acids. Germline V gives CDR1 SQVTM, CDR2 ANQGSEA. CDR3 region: CSVESPGRSYEQYF. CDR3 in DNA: TGCAGCGTTGAATCTCCAGGGAGGTCCTACGAGCAGTACTTC.

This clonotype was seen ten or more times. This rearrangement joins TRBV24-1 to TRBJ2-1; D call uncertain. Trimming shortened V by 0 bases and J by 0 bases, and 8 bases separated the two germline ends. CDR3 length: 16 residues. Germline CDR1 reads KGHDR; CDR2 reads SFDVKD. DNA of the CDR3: TGTGCCACCAGTGATTTGACAGCTCGCTCCTACAATGAGCAGTTCTTC. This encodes CATSDLTARSYNEQFF.

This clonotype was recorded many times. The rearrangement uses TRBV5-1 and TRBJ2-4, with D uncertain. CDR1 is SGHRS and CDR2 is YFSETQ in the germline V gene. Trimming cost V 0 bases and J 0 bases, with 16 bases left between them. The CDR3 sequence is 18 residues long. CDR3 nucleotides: TGCGCCAGCAGCTTGGCATTATTCGCAGGTGAAGCCAAAAACATTCAGTACTTC. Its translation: CASSLALFAGEAKNIQYF.

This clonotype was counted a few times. CDR3 protein: CASSQEPGNRGEKLFF. The DNA for the CDR3 is TGTGCCAGCAGTCAAGAGCCGGGGAATCGCGGTGAAAAACTGTTTTTT. V and J are TRBV27 and TRBJ1-4; D gene uncertain. Germline CDR1 MNHEY, CDR2 SMNVEV (reference sequence). With 5 bases removed from V and 7 bases from J, the gap between germline ends came to 20 bases. This CDR3 comprises 16 residues. The whole variable domain, remainder taken from reference TRBV27 and TRBJ1-4, is EAQVTQNPRYLITVTGKKLTVTCSQNMNHEYMSWYRQDPGLGLRQIYYSMNVEVTDKGDVPEGYKVSRKEKRNFPLILESPSPNQTSLYFCASSQEPGNRGEKLFFGSGTQLSVL.

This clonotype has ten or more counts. The DNA of the CDR3 is TGCGCCAGCAGCTTGACCAAACAGGGGCAGGGGCGCACAGATACGCAGTATTTT. Amino acids: CASSLTKQGQGRTDTQYF. The chain carries TRBV5-1 and TRBJ2-3; 7 positions match TRBD1. Germline-derived CDR1 and CDR2 are SGHRS and YFSETQ. The V and J ends lost 1 base and 1 base, in that order; junction bases with no gene match: 12. The CDR3 totals 18 residues. Looking up the rest from reference TRBV5-1 and TRBJ2-3 gives the full variable domain: KAGVTQTPRYLIKTRGQQVTLSCSPISGHRSVSWYQQTPGQGLQFLFEYFSETQRNKGNFPGRFSGRQFSNSRSEMNVSTLELGDSALYLCASSLTKQGQGRTDTQYFGPGTRLTVL.

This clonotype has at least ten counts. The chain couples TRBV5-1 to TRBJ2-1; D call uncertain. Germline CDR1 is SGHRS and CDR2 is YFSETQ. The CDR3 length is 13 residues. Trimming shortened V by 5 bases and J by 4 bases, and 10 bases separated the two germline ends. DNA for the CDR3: TGCGCCAGCAGAAGTTCTGAATACAATGAGCAGTTCTTC. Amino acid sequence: CASRSSEYNEQFF. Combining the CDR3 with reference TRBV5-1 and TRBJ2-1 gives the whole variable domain KAGVTQTPRYLIKTRGQQVTLSCSPISGHRSVSWYQQTPGQGLQFLFEYFSETQRNKGNFPGRFSGRQFSNSRSEMNVSTLELGDSALYLCASRSSEYNEQFFGPGTRLTVL.

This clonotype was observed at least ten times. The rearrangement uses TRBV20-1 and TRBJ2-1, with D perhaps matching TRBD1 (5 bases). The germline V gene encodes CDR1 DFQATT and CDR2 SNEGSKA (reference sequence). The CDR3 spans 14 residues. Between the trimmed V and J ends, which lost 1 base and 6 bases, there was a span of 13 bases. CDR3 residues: CSARAAGKGNEQFF. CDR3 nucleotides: TGCAGTGCTAGAGCGGCAGGGAAAGGCAATGAGCAGTTCTTC.

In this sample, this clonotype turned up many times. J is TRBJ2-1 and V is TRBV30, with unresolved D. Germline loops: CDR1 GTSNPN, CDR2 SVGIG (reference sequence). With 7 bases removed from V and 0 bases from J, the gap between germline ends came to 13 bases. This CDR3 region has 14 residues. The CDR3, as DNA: TGTGCCTCCTGGTCGAGCAGCTCCTACAATGAGCAGTTCTTC. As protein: CASWSSSSYNEQFF.

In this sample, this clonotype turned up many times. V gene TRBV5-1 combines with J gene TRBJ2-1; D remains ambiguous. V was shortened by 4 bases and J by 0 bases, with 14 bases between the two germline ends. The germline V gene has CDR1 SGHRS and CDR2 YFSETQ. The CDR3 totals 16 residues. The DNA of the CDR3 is TGCGCCAGCAGCCCACCAGTGACTGTCTCCTACAATGAGCAGTTCTTC. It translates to CASSPPVTVSYNEQFF.

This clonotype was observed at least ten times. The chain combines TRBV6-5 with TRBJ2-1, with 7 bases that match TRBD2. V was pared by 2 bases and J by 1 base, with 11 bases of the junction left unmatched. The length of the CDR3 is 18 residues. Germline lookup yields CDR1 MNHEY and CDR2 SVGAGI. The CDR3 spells CASSYAKSGGGSYNEQFF. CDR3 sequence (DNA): TGTGCCAGCAGTTACGCTAAATCGGGCGGGGGATCCTACAATGAGCAGTTCTTC.

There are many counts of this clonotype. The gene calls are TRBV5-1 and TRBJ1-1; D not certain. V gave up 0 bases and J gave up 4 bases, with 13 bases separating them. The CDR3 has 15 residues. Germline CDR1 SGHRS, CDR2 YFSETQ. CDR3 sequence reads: CASSLETVEATEAFF. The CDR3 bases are TGCGCCAGCAGCTTGGAAACAGTCGAGGCCACTGAAGCTTTCTTT.

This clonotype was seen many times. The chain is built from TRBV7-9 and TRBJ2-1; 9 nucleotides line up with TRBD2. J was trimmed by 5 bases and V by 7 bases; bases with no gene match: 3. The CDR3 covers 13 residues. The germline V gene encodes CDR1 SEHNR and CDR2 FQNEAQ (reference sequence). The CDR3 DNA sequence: TGTGCCAGCATGCGACTAGCGGACAATGAGCAGTTCTTC. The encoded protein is CASMRLADNEQFF.

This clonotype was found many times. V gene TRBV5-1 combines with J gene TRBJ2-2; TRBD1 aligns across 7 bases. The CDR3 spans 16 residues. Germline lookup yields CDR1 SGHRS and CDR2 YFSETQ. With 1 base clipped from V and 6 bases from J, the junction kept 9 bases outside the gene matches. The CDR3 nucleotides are TGCGCCAGCAGCTTGTTTGGACAGGTCGGCGCCGGGGAGCTGTTTTTT. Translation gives CASSLFGQVGAGELFF.